This TCR beta chain was captured by sequencing in a study of shared clonotypes between healthy human individuals. Study outcomes and limitations: Measured sharing among donors was expected to vary with sequencing depth.

Looked up from germline, CDR1 is ENHRY and CDR2 is SYGVKD. The CDR3 covers 13 residues. V was shortened by 2 bases and J by 6 bases, with 10 bases between the two germline ends. As concerns this clone: Its antigen remains unidentified.

Original handling: Junction-only immunoSEQ sequences carried no quality scores, so filtering differed. Profiled with immunoSEQ multiplex PCR; TCRdb holds only in-frame clones, not every one. V, J and clone size derive from that table, while D and trimming were established from the DNA sequence. Of about 2 million clones detected, roughly 95% appear once; the ten largest clones hold more than 0.1%. This clonotype originated in a man between 18 and 29 years old in good health. Sequenced sample: naive CD4+ T cells sorted from blood. Noted subset: CD45RA+ positively selected. The rearrangement links TRBV10-3 to TRBJ2-5; D is undetermined. The CDR3 region is CAISEDGYKTQYF. DNA of the CDR3: TGTGCCATCAGTGAGGATGGCTATAAGACCCAGTACTTC.